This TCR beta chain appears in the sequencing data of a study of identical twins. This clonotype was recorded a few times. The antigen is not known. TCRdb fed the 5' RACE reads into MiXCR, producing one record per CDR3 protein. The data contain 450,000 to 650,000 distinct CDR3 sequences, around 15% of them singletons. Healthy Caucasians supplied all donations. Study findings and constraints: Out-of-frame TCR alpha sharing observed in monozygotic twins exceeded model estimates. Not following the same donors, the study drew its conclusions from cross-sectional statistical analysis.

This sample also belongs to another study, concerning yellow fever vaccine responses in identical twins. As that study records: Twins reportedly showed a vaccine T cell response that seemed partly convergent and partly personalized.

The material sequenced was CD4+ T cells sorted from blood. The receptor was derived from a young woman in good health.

The CDR3 DNA reads TGCAGTGCTAGAGATCTGGTAGCGGGAGGGTCCTCAAACATTCAGTACTTC. It is translated as CSARDLVAGGSSNIQYF. The chain employs TRBV20-1 and TRBJ2-4; 11 nucleotides line up with TRBD2. Germline CDR1 reads DFQATT; CDR2 reads SNEGSKA (reference sequence). Trimming took 0 bases from V and 6 from J; bases not matched to a gene: 10. The length of the CDR3 is 17 residues.